These T cell receptor beta chains were read from a single sample in a study of response to subunit inactivated influenza vaccine. MiXCR, run by TCRdb on the RT-PCR reads, gives a single entry per CDR3 protein. The table has around 580,000 distinct CDR3 sequences, approximately 14% seen once. Sequences were derived from PBMCs from blood, sampled roughly 13 days after vaccination. The receptor set was obtained from a man between 50 and 59 years old who received an inactivated influenza vaccine. The CDR3 runs from the conserved cysteine through the conserved F or W. Each record gives: V gene, clone size, CDR3 protein. Some rows have no size entry. The others give once, few or many, or a class for an expanded clone.

V gene: TRBV12-3/TRBV12-4
clone size: many
CDR3 protein: CASSLHGYEQYF

V gene: TRBV5-1
clone size: NA
CDR3 protein: CASSKGLAGGHTDEQFF

V gene: TRBV7-2
clone size: NA
CDR3 protein: CASSLGGFRGSPLHF

V gene: TRBV5-5
clone size: many
CDR3 protein: CASSPGGRYQETQYF

V gene: TRBV7-2
clone size: NA
CDR3 protein: CASTLPQGLAGYDEQFF

V gene: TRBV20-1
clone size: few
CDR3 protein: CSAGQGKETQYF

V gene: TRBV9
clone size: NA
CDR3 protein: CASSVGGQPITDTQYF

V gene: TRBV7-9
clone size: few
CDR3 protein: CASSSVAGGTETQYF

V gene: TRBV7-2
clone size: few
CDR3 protein: CASSLAAYTDTQYF

V gene: TRBV5-1
clone size: few
CDR3 protein: CASSSTGVTFTSGANVLTF

V gene: TRBV5-5
clone size: few
CDR3 protein: CASSEASGTPYEQYF

V gene: TRBV12-3/TRBV12-4
clone size: many
CDR3 protein: CASSKGQYNEQFF

V gene: TRBV9
clone size: few
CDR3 protein: CASSVLGANVLTF

V gene: TRBV6-1
clone size: few
CDR3 protein: CASRGIGGYTGELFF

V gene: TRBV4-3
clone size: few
CDR3 protein: CASSQALHMTGDNEQFF

V gene: TRBV4-1
clone size: few
CDR3 protein: CASKKQGANYGYTF

V gene: TRBV10-3
clone size: few
CDR3 protein: CAISESGQTSTDTQYF

V gene: TRBV27
clone size: few
CDR3 protein: CASSSLALTSTDTQYF

V gene: TRBV24-1
clone size: few
CDR3 protein: CATSDHYRGGNEQFF

V gene: TRBV20-1
clone size: few
CDR3 protein: CSVIRLDRGSWEQYF

V gene: TRBV3-1
clone size: many
CDR3 protein: CASSQEGQSEAFF

V gene: TRBV12-3/TRBV12-4
clone size: NA
CDR3 protein: CASSPTGAVYYEQYF

V gene: TRBV6-2/TRBV6-3
clone size: NA
CDR3 protein: CASTPWGGSYNEQFF

V gene: TRBV5-1
clone size: NA
CDR3 protein: CASSTGQRGYGYTF

V gene: TRBV27
clone size: many
CDR3 protein: CASSSLLAGGSTDTQYF

V gene: TRBV4-3
clone size: few
CDR3 protein: CASSQVQPSGSYNEQFF

V gene: TRBV20-1
clone size: NA
CDR3 protein: CSANSRERTYEQYF

V gene: TRBV4-1
clone size: NA
CDR3 protein: CASSQSPAGGYYEQYF

V gene: TRBV7-9
clone size: many
CDR3 protein: CASSSQSNTIYF

V gene: TRBV3-1
clone size: NA
CDR3 protein: CASSQGGIPGRGELFF

V gene: TRBV27
clone size: NA
CDR3 protein: CASSLRAGQDTQYF

V gene: TRBV4-3
clone size: NA
CDR3 protein: CASSQDSGYGYTF

V gene: TRBV6-5
clone size: few
CDR3 protein: CASSPRVSGSTDTQYF

V gene: TRBV12-3/TRBV12-4
clone size: NA
CDR3 protein: CASSAGLRETQYF

V gene: TRBV12-3/TRBV12-4
clone size: many
CDR3 protein: CASTASWTGSYGYTF

V gene: TRBV4-1
clone size: NA
CDR3 protein: CAGSHPGQGSTEAFF

V gene: TRBV7-9
clone size: few
CDR3 protein: CASSRGQGLSYEQYF

V gene: TRBV7-9
clone size: few
CDR3 protein: CASSLDRGGGEQYF

V gene: TRBV6-5
clone size: few
CDR3 protein: CASSYGGSLSYNEQFF

V gene: TRBV7-2
clone size: NA
CDR3 protein: CASSLSAGGPSSYEQYF

V gene: TRBV12-3/TRBV12-4
clone size: NA
CDR3 protein: CASSTRTLTTQYF

V gene: TRBV6-5
clone size: few
CDR3 protein: CASSYSTPGGFTEAFF

V gene: TRBV5-1
clone size: few
CDR3 protein: CASSLGGTKPPNEQFF

V gene: TRBV10-3
clone size: few
CDR3 protein: CAISEGSETQYF

V gene: TRBV5-5
clone size: many
CDR3 protein: CASRPDGGETQYF

V gene: TRBV4-1
clone size: few
CDR3 protein: CASSHLGMEGFQQYF

V gene: TRBV10-3
clone size: NA
CDR3 protein: CAIRAGQTSQESQYF

V gene: TRBV12-3/TRBV12-4
clone size: few
CDR3 protein: CASSFPLPSSYNEQFF